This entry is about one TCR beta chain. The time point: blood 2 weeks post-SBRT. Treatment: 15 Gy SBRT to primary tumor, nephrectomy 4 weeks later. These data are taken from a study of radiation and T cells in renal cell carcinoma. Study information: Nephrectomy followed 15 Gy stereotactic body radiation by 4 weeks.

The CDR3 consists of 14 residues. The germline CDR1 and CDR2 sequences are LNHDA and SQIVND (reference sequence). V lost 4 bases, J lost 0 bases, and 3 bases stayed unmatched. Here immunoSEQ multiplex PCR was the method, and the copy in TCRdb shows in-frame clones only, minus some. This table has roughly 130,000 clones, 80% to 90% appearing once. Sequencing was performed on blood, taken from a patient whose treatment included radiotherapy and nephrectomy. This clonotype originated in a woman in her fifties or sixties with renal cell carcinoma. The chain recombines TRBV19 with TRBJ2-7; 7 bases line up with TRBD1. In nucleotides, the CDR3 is TGTGCCAGTAGTAACAGGGGAAGCTCCTACGAGCAGTACTTC. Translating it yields CASSNRGSSYEQYF.